A selection of T cell receptor beta chains follows, all from one sample in a study of long-term antiretroviral therapy in people with HIV. Method: immunoSEQ multiplex PCR; TCRdb's copy keeps in-frame clones and lacks some. This sample has over 25,000 clones; roughly 85% occur once, and the top ten carry roughly 13%. The sequencing used unsorted PBMCs, collected 1.1 years after starting antiretroviral therapy. All receptors derive from a man between 18 and 35 years old with HIV. CDR3s include the opening cysteine and the closing phenylalanine or tryptophan. D genes are given only for firm matches. Size is omitted from some rows. Given values are once, few, many or a class for expanded clones.

v_gene: TRBV9
j_gene: TRBJ2-1
d_gene: TRBD2
abundance: -
CDR3aa: CASSGSGGVLNEQFF
CDR3nt: TGTGCCAGCAGCGGAAGCGGGGGGGTTCTCAATGAGCAGTTCTTC

v_gene: TRBV28
j_gene: TRBJ2-7
d_gene: -
abundance: -
CDR3aa: CASSIGGYEQYF
CDR3nt: TGTGCCAGCAGTATAGGGGGGTACGAGCAGTACTTC

v_gene: TRBV6-5
j_gene: TRBJ1-2
d_gene: TRBD1
abundance: -
CDR3aa: CASSNTRQGGGYTF
CDR3nt: TGTGCCAGCAGTAATACCCGACAGGGTGGTGGCTACACCTTC

v_gene: TRBV7-9
j_gene: TRBJ2-3
d_gene: -
abundance: -
CDR3aa: CASSLGGHFTDTQYF
CDR3nt: TGTGCCAGCAGCTTAGGGGGGCATTTCACAGATACGCAGTATTTT

v_gene: TRBV29-1
j_gene: TRBJ1-1
d_gene: TRBD1
abundance: -
CDR3aa: CSVPGTGGTEAFF
CDR3nt: TGCAGCGTTCCAGGGACAGGGGGCACTGAAGCTTTCTTT

v_gene: TRBV5-1
j_gene: TRBJ2-5
d_gene: -
abundance: -
CDR3aa: CASSPGYQETQYF
CDR3nt: TGCGCCAGCAGCCCGGGATACCAAGAGACCCAGTACTTC

v_gene: TRBV2
j_gene: TRBJ2-1
d_gene: TRBD1
abundance: -
CDR3aa: CASSLDRSSYNEQFF
CDR3nt: TGTGCCAGCAGTTTGGACAGGAGCTCCTACAATGAGCAGTTCTTC

v_gene: TRBV29-1
j_gene: TRBJ2-5
d_gene: TRBD1
abundance: -
CDR3aa: CSVAPDRDGKTQYF
CDR3nt: TGCAGCGTTGCCCCGGACAGGGATGGGAAGACCCAGTACTTC

v_gene: TRBV27
j_gene: TRBJ2-7
d_gene: -
abundance: -
CDR3aa: CASSLTPYEQYF
CDR3nt: TGTGCCAGCAGTCTAACCCCCTACGAGCAGTACTTC

v_gene: TRBV19
j_gene: TRBJ2-7
d_gene: -
abundance: -
CDR3aa: CASSAGSGEYSYEQYF
CDR3nt: TGTGCCAGTAGTGCGGGGTCAGGCGAATATTCCTACGAGCAGTACTTC

v_gene: TRBV5-1
j_gene: TRBJ2-7
d_gene: -
abundance: -
CDR3aa: CASSMDSSSYEQYF
CDR3nt: TGCGCCAGCAGCATGGACAGTAGCTCCTACGAGCAGTACTTC

v_gene: TRBV6-1
j_gene: TRBJ1-4
d_gene: -
abundance: -
CDR3aa: CASSGGTNEKLFF
CDR3nt: TGTGCCAGCAGTGGGGGGACTAATGAAAAACTGTTTTTT

v_gene: TRBV6-4
j_gene: TRBJ2-3
d_gene: TRBD2
abundance: -
CDR3aa: CASSAGLAADTQYF
CDR3nt: TGTGCCAGCAGCGCGGGACTAGCAGCAGATACGCAGTATTTT

v_gene: TRBV9
j_gene: TRBJ2-7
d_gene: -
abundance: -
CDR3aa: CASIIFFGLYHHEQYF
CDR3nt: TGTGCCAGCATCATATTTTTCGGACTATACCACCACGAGCAGTACTTC

v_gene: TRBV18
j_gene: TRBJ2-5
d_gene: -
abundance: -
CDR3aa: CASSPPGVSETQYF
CDR3nt: TGTGCCAGCTCACCACCGGGGGTATCAGAGACCCAGTACTTC

v_gene: TRBV11-2
j_gene: TRBJ2-1
d_gene: -
abundance: -
CDR3aa: CASSPDQYNEQFF
CDR3nt: TGTGCCAGCAGCCCTGACCAGTACAATGAGCAGTTCTTC

v_gene: TRBV11-1
j_gene: TRBJ2-7
d_gene: -
abundance: -
CDR3aa: CASSLVDGDSYEQYF
CDR3nt: TGTGCCAGCAGCTTAGTAGACGGGGATTCCTACGAGCAGTACTTC

v_gene: TRBV6-5
j_gene: TRBJ2-7
d_gene: -
abundance: -
CDR3aa: CASSYSEGRAYEQYF
CDR3nt: TGTGCCAGCAGTTACTCGGAGGGCAGAGCCTACGAGCAGTACTTC

v_gene: TRBV7-9
j_gene: TRBJ1-4
d_gene: TRBD1
abundance: -
CDR3aa: CASSLAVTGGTNEKLFF
CDR3nt: TGTGCCAGCAGCCTGGCCGTCACAGGGGGAACAAATGAAAAACTGTTTTTT

v_gene: TRBV6-5
j_gene: TRBJ2-7
d_gene: TRBD1
abundance: -
CDR3aa: CASSYDPGGYGEQYF
CDR3nt: TGTGCCAGCAGTTACGATCCAGGGGGTTACGGCGAGCAGTACTTC

v_gene: TRBV19
j_gene: TRBJ2-7
d_gene: TRBD1
abundance: few
CDR3aa: CASSAGTGKYEQYF
CDR3nt: TGTGCCAGTAGTGCAGGGACAGGGAAATACGAGCAGTACTTC

v_gene: TRBV5-1
j_gene: TRBJ2-3
d_gene: -
abundance: -
CDR3aa: CASSPSRTAVTDTQYF
CDR3nt: TGCGCCAGCAGCCCCTCAAGGACAGCCGTGACAGATACGCAGTATTTT

v_gene: TRBV7-9
j_gene: TRBJ2-1
d_gene: -
abundance: once
CDR3aa: CASSRRREGALGYNEQFF
CDR3nt: TGTGCCAGCAGTAGACGCCGGGAGGGGGCCCTGGGGTACAATGAGCAGTTCTTC

v_gene: TRBV28
j_gene: TRBJ2-7
d_gene: -
abundance: once
CDR3aa: CASSLSAQGHSEQYF
CDR3nt: TGTGCCAGCAGTTTATCCGCCCAGGGCCATTCAGAGCAGTACTTC

v_gene: TRBV4-1
j_gene: TRBJ1-4
d_gene: -
abundance: -
CDR3aa: CASSQRGLREKLFF
CDR3nt: TGCGCCAGCAGCCAGAGGGGTTTGCGGGAAAAACTGTTTTTT

v_gene: TRBV4-1
j_gene: TRBJ2-7
d_gene: TRBD1
abundance: -
CDR3aa: CASSVLGQAPYEQYF
CDR3nt: TGCGCCAGCAGCGTTCTGGGACAGGCCCCCTACGAGCAGTACTTC

v_gene: TRBV28
j_gene: TRBJ1-4
d_gene: -
abundance: -
CDR3aa: CASSSAAEKLFF
CDR3nt: TGTGCCAGCAGTTCGGCGGCTGAAAAACTGTTTTTT

v_gene: TRBV7-9
j_gene: TRBJ2-2
d_gene: -
abundance: -
CDR3aa: CASSLTDNPTGELFF
CDR3nt: TGTGCCAGCAGCTTAACCGATAACCCCACCGGGGAGCTGTTTTTT

v_gene: TRBV2
j_gene: TRBJ2-1
d_gene: TRBD2
abundance: -
CDR3aa: CASNDASGRRAEQFF
CDR3nt: TGTGCCAGCAACGACGCTAGCGGGAGGAGGGCTGAGCAGTTCTTC

v_gene: TRBV28
j_gene: TRBJ2-7
d_gene: TRBD2
abundance: once
CDR3aa: CASSWGTSGPPYEQYF
CDR3nt: TGTGCCAGCAGTTGGGGGACTAGCGGACCTCCCTACGAGCAGTACTTC

v_gene: TRBV2
j_gene: TRBJ2-5
d_gene: -
abundance: -
CDR3aa: CASSETTRGRTQYF
CDR3nt: TGTGCCAGCAGTGAGACCACCCGTGGGCGGACCCAGTACTTC

v_gene: TRBV18
j_gene: TRBJ2-3
d_gene: -
abundance: -
CDR3aa: CASSPRPLAITDTQYF
CDR3nt: TGTGCCAGCTCACCCCGCCCGCTCGCCATCACAGATACGCAGTATTTT

v_gene: TRBV5-1
j_gene: TRBJ2-1
d_gene: TRBD2
abundance: -
CDR3aa: CASSTAASGRAYNEQFF
CDR3nt: TGCGCCAGCAGCACCGCAGCTAGCGGGAGAGCCTACAATGAGCAGTTCTTC

v_gene: TRBV7-2
j_gene: TRBJ2-3
d_gene: TRBD2
abundance: -
CDR3aa: CASSLGASGITDTQYF
CDR3nt: TGTGCCAGCAGCTTAGGTGCTAGCGGGATCACAGATACGCAGTATTTT

v_gene: TRBV4-3
j_gene: TRBJ1-1
d_gene: -
abundance: -
CDR3aa: CASSQETDFPNTEAFF
CDR3nt: TGCGCCAGCAGCCAAGAGACGGACTTCCCGAACACTGAAGCTTTCTTT

v_gene: TRBV5-6
j_gene: TRBJ2-7
d_gene: TRBD1
abundance: -
CDR3aa: CASSAGTGGNEQYF
CDR3nt: TGTGCCAGCAGCGCCGGGACAGGGGGTAACGAGCAGTACTTC

v_gene: TRBV18
j_gene: TRBJ1-3
d_gene: TRBD1
abundance: -
CDR3aa: CASSLDRGGNTIYF
CDR3nt: TGTGCCAGCTCACTCGACAGGGGCGGAAACACCATATATTTT

v_gene: TRBV4-1
j_gene: TRBJ2-3
d_gene: -
abundance: -
CDR3aa: CASSQWMGPVGVDTDTQYF
CDR3nt: TGCGCCAGCAGCCAATGGATGGGGCCTGTGGGGGTTGACACAGATACGCAGTATTTT

v_gene: TRBV6-5
j_gene: TRBJ2-5
d_gene: -
abundance: -
CDR3aa: CASSSGLGETQYF
CDR3nt: TGTGCCAGCAGTTCAGGGTTGGGGGAGACCCAGTACTTC

v_gene: TRBV9
j_gene: TRBJ2-1
d_gene: -
abundance: -
CDR3aa: CASSPRSGTGYNEQFF
CDR3nt: TGTGCCAGCAGCCCACGATCCGGGACTGGATACAATGAGCAGTTCTTC

v_gene: TRBV6-4
j_gene: TRBJ2-1
d_gene: TRBD2
abundance: -
CDR3aa: CASSDSTRGGDEQFF
CDR3nt: TGTGCCAGCAGTGACTCGACTCGGGGGGGCGATGAGCAGTTCTTC

v_gene: TRBV29-1
j_gene: TRBJ1-1
d_gene: TRBD1
abundance: -
CDR3aa: CSVRQGVAEAFF
CDR3nt: TGCAGCGTGAGACAGGGGGTAGCTGAAGCTTTCTTT

v_gene: TRBV6-5
j_gene: TRBJ1-5
d_gene: TRBD1
abundance: -
CDR3aa: CASSPAGGGQPQHF
CDR3nt: TGTGCCAGCAGTCCTGCAGGGGGAGGACAGCCCCAGCATTTT

v_gene: TRBV28
j_gene: TRBJ1-2
d_gene: -
abundance: once
CDR3aa: CATPRGGAGYGYTF
CDR3nt: TGTGCCACCCCGAGGGGGGGCGCCGGCTATGGCTACACCTTC

v_gene: TRBV30
j_gene: TRBJ1-3
d_gene: TRBD1
abundance: -
CDR3aa: CAWTGGPGNTIYF
CDR3nt: TGTGCCTGGACAGGGGGCCCTGGAAACACCATATATTTT

v_gene: TRBV28
j_gene: TRBJ1-5
d_gene: -
abundance: -
CDR3aa: CAGPGVGAGVNQPQHF
CDR3nt: TGTGCCGGGCCAGGGGTGGGGGCAGGGGTAAATCAGCCCCAGCATTTT

v_gene: TRBV28
j_gene: TRBJ1-5
d_gene: -
abundance: -
CDR3aa: CASSLMFQGIYQPQHF
CDR3nt: TGTGCCAGCAGTTTAATGTTTCAGGGAATATATCAGCCCCAGCATTTT